One sample yielded the 4 T cell receptor beta chains listed below, sequenced in a study of blood T cell repertoires in COVID-19. The method was immunoSEQ multiplex PCR; TCRdb's version includes in-frame clones alone and lacks a portion of them. The table lists some 200,000 clones, roughly 84% of them singletons, with roughly 19% in the top ten. Sequences were obtained from peripheral blood. The receptor set was obtained from a man aged 50-59 years with COVID-19, enrolled during active disease.

V is TRBV27 and J is TRBJ1-5; 7 bases are a match to TRBD1. CDR3 length equals 15 residues. Trimming took 8 bases from V and 4 from J; bases not matched to a gene: 11. Germline V gene sequence: CDR1 MNHEY, CDR2 SMNVEV (reference sequence). CDR3 protein: CASARGPGGNQPQHF. The CDR3 DNA sequence: TGTGCCAGCGCAAGGGGGCCTGGGGGGAATCAGCCCCAGCATTTT.

This clone occurred a few times. The chain has TRBV6-1 and TRBJ2-5; 7 bases line up with TRBD2. Germline assignment: CDR1 MNHNS and CDR2 SASEGT. The ends lost 0 bases at V and 6 bases at J; junction bases unmatched: 7. This CDR3 has 15 residues. CDR3 region: CASSEAGEGGKTQYF. DNA for the CDR3: TGTGCCAGCAGTGAAGCCGGGGAGGGCGGGAAGACCCAGTACTTC.

The rearrangement joins TRBV11-3 to TRBJ2-2; 7 bases line up with TRBD2. J was trimmed by 3 bases and V by 0 bases; bases with no gene match: 4. The CDR3 extends over 16 amino acids. CDR1 is SGHNT, CDR2 YENEEA, per germline. The CDR3 sequence: CASSLDGGDHTGELFF. The CDR3 nucleotides read TGTGCCAGCAGCTTAGATGGGGGGGACCACACCGGGGAGCTGTTTTTT.

The chain links TRBV18 to TRBJ1-3; 9 nucleotides match TRBD1. Losses at the gene ends were 5 bases for V and 3 bases for J; bases not matched to a gene: 5. The CDR3 runs 15 residues. CDR1 is KGHSH, CDR2 LQKENI, per germline. In DNA form, the CDR3 reads TGTGCCAGCTCATCACAGGGGGCCATTGGAAACACCATATATTTT. Its protein is CASSSQGAIGNTIYF. Full variable domain (rest looked up from reference TRBV18 and TRBJ1-3): NAGVMQNPRHLVRRRGQEARLRCSPMKGHSHVYWYRQLPEEGLKFMVYLQKENIIDESGMPKERFSAEFPKEGPSILRIQQVVRGDSAAYFCASSSQGAIGNTIYFGEGSWLTVV.